One and the same sample provided the 23 T cell receptor beta chains below, sequenced in a study of T-cell memory formation after mild COVID-19. TCRdb called the 5' RACE reads again in MiXCR, with one record for every CDR3 protein. The table records under 250,000 distinct CDR3 sequences, approximately 10% of them present only once. Sequences were obtained from PBMCs or a T cell subset sorted from them (not recorded which). The receptors shown here come from a man between 18 and 35 years old who had mild COVID-19 (a few samples of this study predate the infection). Cell type and time point are not known.

This clonotype was observed a few times. The chain links TRBV29-1 to TRBJ1-1, with 7 nucleotides matching TRBD1. The CDR3 runs to 14 residues. CDR1 SQVTM and CDR2 ANQGSEA come from the germline V gene. With 7 bases clipped from V and 5 bases from J, the junction kept 13 bases outside the gene matches. The CDR3 sequence: CSGLPGGTDTEAFF. CDR3 nucleotide sequence: TGCAGCGGCCTTCCGGGCGGGACAGATACTGAAGCTTTCTTT.

The V gene is TRBV11-2, the J gene TRBJ2-7, with TRBD1 as a possible D gene (6 bases). Germline CDR1 reads SGHAT; CDR2 reads FQNNGV. The CDR3 has 13 amino acids. Trimming stripped 5 bases from V and 4 bases from J, with 12 bases between. The CDR3 sequence is CASSPGTIYEQYF. The CDR3 DNA reads TGTGCCAGCAGCCCCGGGACAATTTACGAGCAGTACTTC.

The V call is TRBV7-2, the J call TRBJ2-1; weak D call: TRBD2 (5 bases). The V gene's germline CDR1 is SGHTA and CDR2 FQGNSA. Trimming took off 5 bases at V and 2 bases at J, with 22 bases between the two ends. The CDR3 is 18 amino acids. CDR3 DNA sequence: TGTGCCAGCAGCCGCCAACCGGTCGGACTCCTCCCCTACAATGAGCAGTTCTTC. It is translated as CASSRQPVGLLPYNEQFF.

In nucleotides, the CDR3 is TGTGCCAGCCGGGACGTGAACACCGGGGAGCTGTTTTTT. Translated: CASRDVNTGELFF. V gene TRBV25-1 combines with J gene TRBJ2-2, with D possibly called TRBD1 or TRBD2 (5 bases each). The CDR3 runs to 13 residues. Trimming took 8 bases from V and 1 from J, leaving 8 bases between them. Germline assignment: CDR1 MGHDK and CDR2 SYGVNS.

At least ten counts were recorded for this clonotype. The CDR3 DNA sequence: TGTGCCAGCTACCCCGGGGGCTCCTACAATGAGCAGTTCTTC. Amino acids: CASYPGGSYNEQFF. The chain has TRBV7-8 and TRBJ2-1; perhaps TRBD2 as D (6 bases). CDR1 SGHVS and CDR2 FQNEAQ come from the germline V gene. This CDR3 has 14 residues. V was clipped by 8 bases and J by 0 bases, with 11 bases between them. The variable domain in full, completed from reference TRBV7-8 and TRBJ2-1, reads GAGVSQSPRYKVAKRGQDVALRCDPISGHVSLFWYQQALGQGPEFLTYFQNEAQLDKSGLPSDRFFAERPEGSVSTLKIQRTQQEDSAVYLCASYPGGSYNEQFFGPGTRLTVL.

This clonotype came up a few times. This rearrangement joins TRBV5-1 to TRBJ1-1; D possibly corresponds to TRBD1 (6 bases). The CDR3 runs to 13 residues. Trimming took off 7 bases at V and 5 bases at J, with 15 bases between the two ends. Germline CDR1 is SGHRS and CDR2 is YFSETQ. The DNA of the CDR3 is TGCGCCAGCTCACCCGCGAGGGGGACTGAAGCTTTCTTT. Translated, it gives CASSPARGTEAFF.

This clonotype was seen more than once but under ten times. The chain is built from TRBV12-3 or TRBV12-4 and TRBJ1-4, with TRBD1 identical over 8 bases. The J segment lost 2 bases and the V segment lost 6 bases, leaving 8 bases of the junction unmatched. CDR3 length: 16 amino acids. The CDR3 is CASSHGQGGTNEKLFF. CDR3 DNA sequence: TGTGCCAGCAGCCACGGACAGGGAGGTACTAATGAAAAACTGTTTTTT.

The chain joins TRBV5-6 to TRBJ1-4; tentative D call: TRBD1 (6 bases). The CDR3 runs 15 residues. Trimming shortened V by 4 bases and J by 3 bases, and 13 bases separated the two germline ends. The germline V gene encodes CDR1 SGHDT and CDR2 YYEEEE. Here the CDR3 reads CASSITGHANEKLFF. The CDR3 nucleotides read TGTGCCAGCAGCATAACAGGGCATGCTAATGAAAAACTGTTTTTT.

This clonotype was picked up many times. The rearrangement uses TRBV7-2 and TRBJ2-3; D is ambiguous. CDR3 length: 13 amino acids. CDR1 SGHTA and CDR2 FQGNSA come from the germline V gene. Trimming cost V 4 bases and J 6 bases, with 11 bases left between them. Here the CDR3 reads CASSSPVHDTQYF. Written as DNA, the CDR3 is TGTGCCAGCAGCTCACCGGTCCATGATACGCAGTATTTT.

This clonotype was detected a few times. This rearrangement joins TRBV10-3 to TRBJ1-6; TRBD1 matches at 9 bases. This CDR3 comprises 16 residues. The germline CDR1 and CDR2 sequences are ENHRY and SYGVKD. The junction had 12 bases not matched to a gene; V was cut back by 10 bases and J by 5 bases. The CDR3 here is CATKSGTGFDNSPLHF. The CDR3 DNA reads as TGTGCCACGAAGTCCGGGACAGGGTTTGATAATTCACCCCTCCACTTT.

This clonotype was picked up a small number of times. The chain joins TRBV12-3 or TRBV12-4 to TRBJ2-3; a weak D match, TRBD2 (6 bases). The CDR3 totals 15 residues. V was clipped by 3 bases and J by 3 bases, with 13 bases between them. The CDR3 protein is CASSFAGAGTDTQYF. CDR3 DNA sequence: TGTGCCAGCAGTTTTGCCGGGGCGGGGACAGATACGCAGTATTTT.

This chain uses TRBV4-3 with TRBJ1-2; D is ambiguous. The CDR3 runs 15 residues. Germline assignment: CDR1 LGHNA and CDR2 YSLEER. V was pared by 0 bases and J by 8 bases, with 16 bases between. The CDR3 DNA reads TGCGCCAGCAGCCAAGATTTAAAAAGGGAAGGAGGCTACACCTTC. Translated, it gives CASSQDLKREGGYTF.

The rearrangement joins TRBV4-1 to TRBJ1-5, with TRBD1 as a possible D gene (6 bases). CDR3 length: 17 amino acids. Germline V lookup: CDR1 MGHRA, CDR2 YSYEKL. V was trimmed by 2 bases and J by 2 bases, leaving 16 bases between them. This CDR3 reads CASSQHIQGTGNQPQHF. In nucleotides, the CDR3 is TGCGCCAGCAGCCAACACATACAGGGCACAGGCAATCAGCCCCAGCATTTT.

This sequence joins TRBV10-3 and TRBJ2-1; tentatively, D is TRBD1 (5 bases). Germline V gene data show CDR1 as ENHRY and CDR2 as SYGVKD. The V and J ends lost 4 bases and 5 bases respectively, with 6 bases between them. The CDR3 contains 12 residues. The CDR3 DNA follows: TGTGCCATCAGTGTAGGGGACAATGAGCAGTTCTTC. Its translation is CAISVGDNEQFF.

This clonotype was seen a few times. J is TRBJ2-1 and V is TRBV10-3, with D perhaps TRBD1 (6 bases). The CDR3 contains 15 residues. From germline, CDR1 is ENHRY and CDR2 SYGVKD. Trimming took 0 bases from V and 5 from J, leaving 11 bases between them. The CDR3 spells CAISESGHNNNEQFF. The CDR3 bases are TGTGCCATCAGTGAGTCGGGACACAACAACAATGAGCAGTTCTTC.

This clonotype was observed a handful of times. The chain is built from TRBV11-2 and TRBJ1-1, with D possibly TRBD1 on 5 matching bases. CDR1 is SGHAT, CDR2 FQNNGV, per germline. V lost 7 bases and J 1 base, leaving 13 bases between the germline ends. This CDR3 comprises 14 residues. CDR3 nucleotides: TGTGCCAGCAACGGCTTGGGGCAGAACACTGAAGCTTTCTTT. This gives the protein CASNGLGQNTEAFF. The full variable domain, in which reference TRBV11-2 and TRBJ1-1 provide the parts outside the CDR3, is EAGVAQSPRYKIIEKRQSVAFWCNPISGHATLYWYQQILGQGPKLLIQFQNNGVVDDSQLPKDRFSAERLKGVDSTLKIQPAKLEDSAVYLCASNGLGQNTEAFFGQGTRLTVV.

The V call is TRBV6-6, the J call TRBJ2-5; 8 bases align to TRBD2. The CDR3 runs to 11 residues. CDR1 is MNHNY, CDR2 SVGAGI, per germline (reference sequence). V was pared by 8 bases and J by 4 bases, with 0 bases of the junction left unmatched. CDR3 protein: CASRGGETQYF. The CDR3 bases are TGTGCCAGCCGGGGGGGAGAGACCCAGTACTTC.

J is TRBJ2-2 and V is TRBV7-3, with a possible D match to TRBD1 (5 bases). The CDR3 loop spans 13 amino acids. Trimming took 5 bases from V and 5 from J, leaving 9 bases between them. Germline assignment: CDR1 SGHTA and CDR2 FQGTGA. The CDR3 loop is CASSPGWTGELFF. For the CDR3, the DNA is TGTGCCAGCAGCCCAGGGTGGACCGGGGAGCTGTTTTTT.

This clonotype qualifies as medium-sized. The chain is built from TRBV4-3 and TRBJ2-6, with 9 bases lining up with TRBD2. This CDR3 has 16 residues. Germline V gives CDR1 LGHNA, CDR2 YSLEER. Unmatched junction bases numbered 1, after V lost 3 bases and J lost 1 base. CDR3 amino acids: CASSQTSGSGANVLTF. CDR3 bases: TGCGCCAGCAGCCAGACTAGCGGTTCTGGGGCCAACGTCCTGACTTTC.

The chain couples TRBV12-3 or TRBV12-4 to TRBJ1-1, with TRBD1 as a possible D gene (5 bases). CDR3 length: 14 amino acids. Trimming shortened V by 6 bases and J by 1 base, and 12 bases separated the two germline ends. The CDR3 DNA sequence: TGTGCCAGCAGCCGTTTCCAGGGGAACACTGAAGCTTTCTTT. Its protein is CASSRFQGNTEAFF.

This clonotype has more than one count but fewer than ten. At one end, the junction sequence differs from germline, possibly due to a read error. This chain links TRBV6-5 with TRBJ1-2; 10 nucleotides line up with TRBD1. Per the germline V gene, CDR1 is MNHEY and CDR2 is SVGAGI. The CDR3 runs 15 residues. The CDR3 nucleotides read TGTGCCAGCAGCTACTCCGGGACAGGGGTCTATGGCTACACCTTC. It yields the protein CASSYSGTGVYGYTF.

A few counts support this clonotype. The V call is TRBV20-1, the J call TRBJ2-3; tentatively, D is TRBD1 (6 bases). The CDR3 is 14 residues long. V lost 4 bases, J lost 0 bases, and 11 bases lay in between. The V gene's germline CDR1 is DFQATT and CDR2 SNEGSKA (reference sequence). The CDR3, as DNA: TGCAGTGCTAAGAGACAGGTTAGCACAGATACGCAGTATTTT. Translation: CSAKRQVSTDTQYF.

This clonotype was counted a few times. The V call is TRBV20-1, the J call TRBJ1-6; D is undetermined. The CDR3 length is 16 residues. V lost 7 bases and J 2 bases, leaving 18 bases between the germline ends. The germline V gene has CDR1 DFQATT and CDR2 SNEGSKA (reference sequence). In DNA, the CDR3 is TGCAGTGTTTGGCCAAATCGCCGTACCTATAATTCACCCCTCCACTTT. It translates to CSVWPNRRTYNSPLHF.